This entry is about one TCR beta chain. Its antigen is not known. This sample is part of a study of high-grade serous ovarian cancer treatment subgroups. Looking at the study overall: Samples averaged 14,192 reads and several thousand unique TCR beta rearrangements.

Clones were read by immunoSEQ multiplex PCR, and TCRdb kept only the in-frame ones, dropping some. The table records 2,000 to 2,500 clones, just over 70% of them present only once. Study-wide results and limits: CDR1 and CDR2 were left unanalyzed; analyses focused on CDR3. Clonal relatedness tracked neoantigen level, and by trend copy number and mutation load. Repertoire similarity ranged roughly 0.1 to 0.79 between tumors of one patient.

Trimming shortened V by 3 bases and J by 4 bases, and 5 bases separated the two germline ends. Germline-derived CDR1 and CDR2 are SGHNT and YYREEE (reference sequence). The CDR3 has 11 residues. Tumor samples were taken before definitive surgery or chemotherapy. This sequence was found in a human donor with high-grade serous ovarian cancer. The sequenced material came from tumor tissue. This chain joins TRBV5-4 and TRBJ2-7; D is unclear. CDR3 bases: TGTGCCAGCAGCTACTATTACGAGCAGTACTTC. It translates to CASSYYYEQYF.